What follows is one T cell receptor (beta chain) and its context. What it binds is unknown. The data were obtained in a study of CD8+ T cells in alopecia areata. Overall study context: Each of the treated patients was given oral tofacitinib, 5 to 10 mg twice daily, for moderate-to-severe alopecia areata. Tofacitinib ran 6 to 18 months, followed by 6 months off drug.

Germline lookup yields CDR1 SQVTM and CDR2 ANQGSEA. V shed 3 bases and J shed 3 bases, with 12 bases lying between them. The CDR3 extends over 13 amino acids. Study results and caveats: Normal scalp showed lower clonality than lesional scalp, especially alopecia totalis/universalis. Patients shared TCRs less clearly than mice did, possibly for HLA-related reasons.

Investigators isolated RNA and reverse transcribed it into cDNA to act as the sequencing template. Sequencing used immunoSEQ multiplex PCR; TCRdb keeps in-frame clones, though not all of them. The top ten clones hold around 0.8% of a sample with approximately 100,000 clones, about 40% of them seen once. Sequencing input: CD4+ T cells sorted from blood. The chain uses TRBV29-1 and TRBJ2-7; D is possibly TRBD1 (6 bases). The clonotype originates from a human donor with alopecia areata. CDR3 protein: CSVDGEGGYEQYF. The CDR3 DNA reads TGCAGCGTTGACGGTGAAGGGGGCTACGAGCAGTACTTC.